This T cell receptor beta chain stems from a study of shared clonotypes between healthy human individuals. For the study at large: The plates for each donor numbered three CD4 naive, three CD4 memory, two CD8 naive and one CD8 memory.

Overall study results and limits: Among a few donors, roughly 5% of naive CD4 clonotypes were found in common.

Data came from immunoSEQ multiplex PCR; TCRdb stores just in-frame clones and leaves some out. The sample yields about 2.1 million clones, approximately 94% seen once. CD8 cells regarded as naive lacked CD45RO, were positively chosen for CCR7, and omitted terminally differentiated effector memory CD45RA+ cells. Looked up from germline, CDR1 is MNHEY and CDR2 is SMNVEV (reference sequence). The CDR3 covers 14 residues. Between the trimmed V and J ends, which lost 7 bases and 6 bases, there was a span of 18 bases. Regarding this clone: Antigen unknown.

Sequencing used naive CD8+ T cells from PBMCs. This clonotype was obtained from a man between 18 and 35 years old in good health. Some clones in this sample may be carry-over from other donors' samples. The V and J genes are TRBV27 and TRBJ1-2; tentative D call: TRBD1 (5 bases). CDR3 coding DNA: TGTGCCAGCACCTCACTTCCCCTGGGGCATGGCTACACCTTC. Its translation: CASTSLPLGHGYTF.